This T cell receptor beta chain comes out of a study of shared clonotypes between healthy human individuals. The study, taken as a whole, reports: The four-donor shared clonotypes exceeded non-shared clonotypes in generation probability, with non-shared ones scoring lower. The naive CD4 repertoires of a few donors were compared, and about 5% of clonotypes were shared.

On this clone itself: Its antigen is still unknown. Sequence at one end of the junction differs from germline and may be a read error.

This CDR3 comprises 11 residues. Germline-derived CDR1 and CDR2 are SSHAT and FNYEAQ (reference sequence). Data came from immunoSEQ multiplex PCR; TCRdb stores just in-frame clones and leaves some out. The repertoire holds 2 million to 2.5 million clones, with 85% to 95% as singletons. Material: naive CD4+ T cells sorted from blood. The subset was: CD45RA+ positively selected. The chain joins TRBV7-7 to TRBJ2-5; unclear D gene. The sequence derives from a man younger than 35 in good health. CDR3 amino acids: CASSSQETQYF. The CDR3 DNA reads as TGTGCTAGCAGCTCCCAGGAGACCCAGTACTTC. Full variable domain (rest looked up from reference TRBV7-7 and TRBJ2-5): GAGVSQSPRYKVTKRGQDVTLRCDPISSHATLYWYQQALGQGPEFLTYFNYEAQPDKSGLPSDRFSAERPEGSISTLTIQRTEQRDSAMYRCASSSQETQYFGPGTRLLVL.